The clone carrying this T cell receptor beta chain occurred a few times. Its antigen remains unknown. These data are taken from a study of blood T cells in healthy people across ages. The study, taken as a whole, reports: There was a strong correlation between TCR beta diversity and naive T cell percentage. Per million T cells, TCR beta diversity dropped about linearly as age rose. Bulk PBMC profiling left naive and antigen-experienced comparisons inconclusive. Unknown donor CMV status possibly confounded expanded clonotype changes.

V was clipped by 0 bases and J by 7 bases, with 19 bases between them. Germline assignment: CDR1 MGHRA and CDR2 YSYEKL. The CDR3 is made up of 16 amino acids. Alongside a J-beta primer mix, a sample-barcoded 5' primer served in a second PCR lasting about 7 to 12 cycles. In TCRdb, the 5' RACE reads were re-called with MiXCR into one record per CDR3 protein. The data contain around 1,500,000 distinct CDR3 sequences, around 42% of them singletons. This clonotype was obtained from a woman in her late teens or twenties in good health. Material for sequencing was blood. The rearrangement links TRBV4-1 to TRBJ2-7, with TRBD2 as a possible D gene (5 bases). The CDR3 region is CASSQDLEAGRREQYF. The CDR3 nucleotides read TGCGCCAGCAGCCAAGATTTGGAAGCCGGACGGAGGGAGCAGTACTTC.